This TCR beta chain originates from a study of control samples from healthy donors and cancer patients. J was trimmed by 0 bases and V by 2 bases; bases with no gene match: 2. From germline, CDR1 is KGHSH and CDR2 LQKENI. The CDR3 loop spans 16 amino acids. The table came from immunoSEQ multiplex PCR; TCRdb's copy has only in-frame clones and leaves some out. The table includes about 100,000 clones, around 88% detected once. Material: blood. This TCR was recovered from a man younger than 40 in good health. The chain recombines TRBV18 with TRBJ2-5; 11 bases are a match to TRBD2. CDR3 bases: TGTGCCAGCTCACCAAAGACTAGCGGGGACCAAGAGACCCAGTACTTC. Protein product: CASSPKTSGDQETQYF.